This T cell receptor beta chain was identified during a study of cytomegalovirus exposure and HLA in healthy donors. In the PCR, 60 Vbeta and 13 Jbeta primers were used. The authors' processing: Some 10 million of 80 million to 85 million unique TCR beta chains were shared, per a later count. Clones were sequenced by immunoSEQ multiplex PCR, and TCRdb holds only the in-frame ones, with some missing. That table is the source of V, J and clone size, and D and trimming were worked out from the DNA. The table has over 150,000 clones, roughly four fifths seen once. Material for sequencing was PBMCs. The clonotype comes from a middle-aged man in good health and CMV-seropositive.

For the CDR3, the DNA is TGTGCCAGCAGCTTAGACACAGCAGGAATATCCTACGAGCAGTACTTC. Its protein product is CASSLDTAGISYEQYF. This chain connects TRBV7-9 to TRBJ2-7; no definite D call. Trimming stripped 1 base from V and 1 base from J, with 14 bases between. The CDR3 covers 16 residues. CDR1 and CDR2 from the germline V gene are SEHNR and FQNEAQ (reference sequence).